This T cell receptor (beta chain) originates from a study of spatial heterogeneity in lung cancer. Sample time point: sample taken at primary tumor resection. Sequencing was performed on whole RNA extracted from tumor and nontumor lung tissue, or from frozen PBMC, and the material was left unsorted. TCRdb reprocessed the 5' RACE reads via MiXCR and lists one record per CDR3 protein. Of tens of thousands of distinct CDR3 sequences listed, 7.5% to 8.5% are singletons. This clonotype was observed many times. V lost 5 bases, J lost 2 bases, and 3 bases stayed unmatched. Germline V gives CDR1 MDHEN, CDR2 SYDVKM. The CDR3 has 14 amino acids.

The specimen comprised PBMCs, sampled at surgery. The chain uses TRBV28 and TRBJ2-7, with 10 nucleotides matching TRBD1. This sequence was found in a female donor with early-stage non-small cell lung cancer. The CDR3 nucleotides are TGTGCCAGCAGTCCGGGACAGGGGACCTACGAGCAGTACTTC. The encoded protein is CASSPGQGTYEQYF.